Listed below are T cell receptor beta chains from one sample, sequenced in a study of T cell repertoires in cytomegalovirus infection. TCRdb processed the reads anew with MiXCR; each CDR3 protein has one entry. This table has 130,000 or so distinct CDR3 sequences, 5.5% to 7% appearing once. Sequenced input: PBMCs. The origin of the receptors is a human donor in good health (CMV status not recorded). Some clones in this sample may be carry-over from other donors' samples. The CDR3 runs from the conserved cysteine through the conserved F or W. D genes are given only for firm matches. Rows may omit the clone size; those that give it use once, few, many or a size class.

J gene	CDR3 length	D gene	V gene	clone size	CDR3 DNA	CDR3 protein
TRBJ2-5	14	-	TRBV7-9	many	TGTGCCAGCAGCTACGCCAGGGAACAAGAGACCCAGTACTTC	CASSYAREQETQYF
TRBJ1-1	21	TRBD1	TRBV7-2	many	TGTGCCAGCAGCTTAGTTTTGGGACAGGGGGCGTTGGAGGCGGGACGCACTGAAGCTTTCTTT	CASSLVLGQGALEAGRTEAFF
TRBJ2-7	13	-	TRBV11-2	few	TGTGCCAGCAGCTCAACGGATTCCTACGAGCAGTACTTC	CASSSTDSYEQYF
TRBJ2-7	14	TRBD1	TRBV7-8	many	TGTGCCAGCAGCCGACAGGGGCTCCTGGACGAGCAGTACTTC	CASSRQGLLDEQYF
TRBJ1-3	13	-	TRBV7-3	many	TGTGCCAGCAGTAGGGGTTCTGGAAACACCATATATTTT	CASSRGSGNTIYF
TRBJ1-5	13	-	TRBV29-1	many	TGCAGCGTTGCGGCAGGGGGCAATCAGCCCCAGCATTTT	CSVAAGGNQPQHF
TRBJ1-1	12	-	TRBV7-9	many	TGTGCCAGCAGCTCGGCTCTCATTGAAGCTTTCTTT	CASSSALIEAFF
TRBJ1-2	14	-	TRBV20-1	few	TGCAGTGCTATACACCAACAGTTACTCTATGGCTACACCTTC	CSAIHQQLLYGYTF
TRBJ1-5	18	-	TRBV12-3/TRBV12-4	many	TGTGCCAGCAGTTCGATAACCGGGGGCTCGATGGGCAATCAGCCCCAGCATTTT	CASSSITGGSMGNQPQHF
TRBJ1-5	15	TRBD1	TRBV20-1	many	TGCAGTGCGGGTCGGGGGACAGGGAAAGATCAGCCCCAGCATTTT	CSAGRGTGKDQPQHF
TRBJ2-2	14	-	TRBV7-2	many	TGTGCCAGCCAACCTTCGGCGGACACCGGGGAGCTGTTTTTT	CASQPSADTGELFF
TRBJ1-2	15	-	TRBV5-4	many	TGTGCCAGCAGCCCTGGAGGAAGTGTTAACTATGGCTACACCTTC	CASSPGGSVNYGYTF
TRBJ1-2	14	TRBD1	TRBV7-2	many	TGTGCCAGCAGCTTAGACAGGGGTGACTATGGCTACACCTTC	CASSLDRGDYGYTF
TRBJ1-1	14	-	TRBV7-2	many	TGTGCCAGCAGCAAGGAACAGCTGAACACTGAAGCTTTCTTT	CASSKEQLNTEAFF
TRBJ2-3	16	-	TRBV19	-	TGTGCCAGTAGTATAGATTCCGGGACTAGCACAGATACGCAGTATTTT	CASSIDSGTSTDTQYF
TRBJ2-3	14	TRBD2	TRBV28	-	TGTGCCAGCAGTAAGACTAGCGGGGGTTATACGCAGTATTTT	CASSKTSGGYTQYF
TRBJ2-1	15	-	TRBV28	-	TGTGCCAGCAGTCTTACGGGTGTGGGGAGGAATGAGCAGTTCTTC	CASSLTGVGRNEQFF
TRBJ2-7	20	-	TRBV28	few	TGTGCCAGCAGTTCCACTTCTCGGGACCCTACTGCGGATACGTCCTACGAGCAGTACTTC	CASSSTSRDPTADTSYEQYF
TRBJ2-3	14	-	TRBV7-3	many	TGTGCCAGCAACGCGGGAACTGGCACAGATACGCAGTATTTT	CASNAGTGTDTQYF
TRBJ2-5	15	TRBD1	TRBV25-1	many	TGTGCCAGCAGTGAACCGACAGGGCCCCAAGAGACCCAGTACTTC	CASSEPTGPQETQYF
TRBJ2-5	15	-	TRBV7-2	many	TGTGCCAGCAGCTTAGTTACAGGGCCCCAAGAGACCCAGTACTTC	CASSLVTGPQETQYF
TRBJ2-3	16	TRBD2	TRBV4-3	many	TGCGCCAGCAGCCAAGGACTAGCGGGGAAATCAGATACGCAGTATTTT	CASSQGLAGKSDTQYF
TRBJ1-6	16	-	TRBV2	many	TGTGCCAGCAGCCCCCGAGAGGGTACCCTTAATTCACCCCTCCACTTT	CASSPREGTLNSPLHF
TRBJ1-2	14	-	TRBV7-2	many	TGTGCCAGCAGCTTAGGGGGGGGCCCCTATGGCTACACCTTC	CASSLGGGPYGYTF
TRBJ1-2	13	-	TRBV12-3/TRBV12-4	-	TGTGCCAGCAGCAACGAAGCCGACTATGGCTACACCTTC	CASSNEADYGYTF
TRBJ2-3	14	TRBD2	TRBV7-2	many	TGTGCCAGCAGCTTAGTGGCGGGGGGGGATACGCAGTATTTT	CASSLVAGGDTQYF
TRBJ2-1	16	-	TRBV7-8	few	TGTGCCAGCAGCTTAGAAGACCGAATAAAAAACAATGAGCAGTTCTTC	CASSLEDRIKNNEQFF
TRBJ2-4	17	TRBD1	TRBV12-5	-	TGTGCTAGTGGCCCGGGACAGTTCGGCGCGGCCAAAAACATTCAGTACTTC	CASGPGQFGAAKNIQYF
TRBJ2-7	16	-	TRBV7-2	few	TGTGCCAGCAGTTTCGCCGGTGGGTCCCTAATGGGCGAGCAGTACTTC	CASSFAGGSLMGEQYF
TRBJ1-3	13	-	TRBV29-1	-	TGCAGCGCCTGGACCGTGGGTGGAAACACCATATATTTT	CSAWTVGGNTIYF
TRBJ2-3	17	-	TRBV7-8	medium-sized	TGTGCCAGCAGCTTAGATCCGGTAAACTATGCGGCAGATACGCAGTATTTT	CASSLDPVNYAADTQYF
TRBJ2-7	12	-	TRBV7-9	many	TGTGCCAGCACCGGGGACGGCTACGAGCAGTACTTC	CASTGDGYEQYF
TRBJ2-7	15	-	TRBV7-2	many	TGTGCCAGCAGCTTAGACGGGGCCGTTACCTACGAGCAGTACTTC	CASSLDGAVTYEQYF
TRBJ2-5	14	-	TRBV12-3/TRBV12-4	many	TGTGCCAGCAGTTTGGTTCGAGCCCAAGAGACCCAGTACTTC	CASSLVRAQETQYF
TRBJ1-1	12	-	TRBV28	many	TGTGCCAGCACCAGGACCCCGATTGAAGCTTTCTTT	CASTRTPIEAFF
TRBJ1-1	16	-	TRBV7-8	many	TGTGCCAGCAGCTTCCCTATTCAGGGGCAGAACACTGAAGCTTTCTTT	CASSFPIQGQNTEAFF
TRBJ2-5	16	TRBD2	TRBV6-2/TRBV6-3	many	TGTGCCAGCAGTACTCTAGCGGGAAGTAGGCAAGAGACCCAGTACTTC	CASSTLAGSRQETQYF
TRBJ1-2	11	-	TRBV20-1	few	TGCAGTGCTAGTTTAGGCTATGGCTACACCTTC	CSASLGYGYTF
TRBJ2-5	15	TRBD2	TRBV28	-	TGTGCCAGCAGTTCCCCGGGACTAGCGGAAGAGACCCAGTACTTC	CASSSPGLAEETQYF
TRBJ1-1	14	TRBD1	TRBV7-3	many	TGTGCCAGCAGCTCTACAGGGGCGAACACTGAAGCTTTCTTT	CASSSTGANTEAFF
TRBJ1-5	16	TRBD1	TRBV19	-	TGTGCCAGTAGATCGGGACAGGAAGCTAGCAATCAGCCCCAGCATTTT	CASRSGQEASNQPQHF
TRBJ1-1	14	-	TRBV9	many	TGTGCCAGCAACCCAGGGGACGCGAACACTGAAGCTTTCTTT	CASNPGDANTEAFF